Listed below are T cell receptor beta chains from one sample, sequenced in a study of T-cell memory formation after mild COVID-19. MiXCR, run by TCRdb on the 5' RACE reads, gives a single entry per CDR3 protein. This sample has hundreds of thousands of distinct CDR3 sequences, with 15% to 20% found just once. Specimen: PBMCs or a T cell subset sorted from them (not recorded which). Source of these receptors: an adult woman who had mild COVID-19 (a few samples of this study predate the infection). Cell type and time point are not known. CDR3s include the opening cysteine and the closing phenylalanine or tryptophan. D genes are given only for firm matches. For some rows the clone size is stated as once, few or many, or as a class when expanded; others skip it.

V gene	D gene	clone size	J gene	CDR3 protein	CDR3 DNA
TRBV19	-	-	TRBJ2-2	CASSIGSIVTGELFF	TGTGCCAGTAGTATCGGGAGTATCGTAACCGGGGAGCTGTTTTTT
TRBV12-3/TRBV12-4	-	few	TRBJ1-4	CASSLTGGADEKLFF	TGTGCCAGCAGTCTCACGGGAGGGGCGGACGAAAAACTGTTTTTT
TRBV15	-	-	TRBJ2-3	CATSPGVGVRTDTQYF	TGTGCCACCAGCCCCGGGGTCGGGGTCCGCACAGATACGCAGTATTTT
TRBV20-1	TRBD1	-	TRBJ2-6	CSASSRTGLAGANVLTF	TGCAGTGCTAGTAGTAGGACAGGGCTGGCTGGGGCCAACGTCCTGACTTTC
TRBV5-1	-	-	TRBJ1-3	CASSLGVIGGNTIYF	TGCGCCAGCAGCTTGGGGGTAATCGGGGGAAACACCATATATTTT
TRBV5-1	-	-	TRBJ1-2	CASSPGQWNYGYTF	TGCGCCAGCAGCCCGGGACAATGGAACTATGGCTACACCTTC
TRBV19	TRBD1	few	TRBJ1-1	CASRLQAGTANTEAFF	TGTGCCAGTAGGCTCCAAGCCGGGACAGCGAACACTGAAGCTTTCTTT
TRBV12-3/TRBV12-4	TRBD2	-	TRBJ2-3	CASSRGDSMTDTQYF	TGTGCCAGCAGTCGGGGGGATAGCATGACAGATACGCAGTATTTT
TRBV4-2	TRBD1	-	TRBJ1-5	CASSQGQGHSNQPQHF	TGTGCCAGCAGCCAGGGACAGGGGCATAGCAATCAGCCCCAGCATTTT
TRBV12-5	TRBD2	-	TRBJ2-1	CASGTPAPGLADMGEQFF	TGTGCTAGTGGTACCCCAGCACCGGGACTAGCCGATATGGGTGAGCAGTTCTTC
TRBV24-1	-	few	TRBJ2-2	CATAHAGDITGELFF	TGTGCCACCGCGCATGCCGGTGACATCACCGGGGAGCTGTTTTTT
TRBV7-2	-	-	TRBJ2-2	CASSRQELGELFF	TGTGCCAGCAGCCGACAGGAACTCGGGGAGCTGTTTTTT
TRBV7-9	-	few	TRBJ1-3	CASRPQGSPGNTIYF	TGTGCCAGCAGGCCGCAGGGTTCCCCTGGAAACACCATATATTTT
TRBV23-1	TRBD1	-	TRBJ2-5	CASSQSTGQGFQETQYF	TGCGCCAGCAGTCAATCCACGGGACAGGGCTTCCAAGAGACCCAGTACTTC
TRBV12-3/TRBV12-4	TRBD2	-	TRBJ2-3	CASRPGTSGDDTQNF	TGTGCCAGCAGACCAGGGACTAGCGGGGATGATACGCAGAATTTT
TRBV2	TRBD1	few	TRBJ1-1	CASWDRGASRAFF	TGTGCCAGTTGGGACAGGGGCGCGTCGCGGGCTTTCTTT
TRBV7-9	-	few	TRBJ2-1	CASGPWIEQFF	TGTGCCAGCGGACCCTGGATTGAGCAGTTCTTC
TRBV14	-	-	TRBJ1-1	CASSPSQRRAFF	TGTGCCAGCAGCCCTTCACAGAGGCGGGCTTTCTTT
TRBV24-1	TRBD1	few	TRBJ2-2	CATSDWGTGNTGELFF	TGTGCCACCAGTGATTGGGGGACAGGGAACACCGGGGAGCTGTTTTTT
TRBV6-2/TRBV6-3	-	-	TRBJ2-1	CASSYVGWFNEQFF	TGTGCCAGCAGTTACGTGGGTTGGTTCAATGAGCAGTTCTTC
TRBV10-2	-	few	TRBJ2-1	CASSQAQGYYDEQFF	TGCGCCAGCAGCCAGGCCCAGGGGTATTACGATGAGCAGTTCTTC
TRBV11-2	-	-	TRBJ1-3	CASSLQTEVYF	TGTGCCAGCAGCCTCCAGACGGAGGTTTATTTT
TRBV6-5	TRBD2	-	TRBJ2-1	CASSYEAGGPNEQFF	TGTGCCAGCAGTTACGAAGCGGGAGGGCCCAATGAGCAGTTCTTC
TRBV12-3/TRBV12-4	-	-	TRBJ1-2	CASSSRLGLNVNGYTF	TGTGCCAGCAGTTCTCGCCTCGGGCTTAATGTAAATGGCTACACCTTC
TRBV4-2	TRBD1	few	TRBJ2-7	CASSISSGQSYEQYF	TGTGCCAGCAGTATCTCCTCGGGACAGTCCTACGAGCAGTACTTC
TRBV7-8	-	many	TRBJ1-1	CASSLGGLGTEAFF	TGTGCCAGCAGCTTAGGGGGGTTGGGTACTGAAGCTTTCTTT
TRBV5-1	-	many	TRBJ1-1	CASSLRGNTEAFF	TGCGCCAGCAGCCTTAGGGGGAACACTGAAGCTTTCTTT
TRBV11-2	-	few	TRBJ2-1	CASSLVYSGVDEQFF	TGTGCCAGCAGCTTAGTGTATTCGGGAGTCGATGAGCAGTTCTTC
TRBV6-1	-	few	TRBJ1-1	CASSEQGRVNTEAFF	TGTGCCAGCAGTGAACAGGGGAGGGTTAACACTGAAGCTTTCTTT